This T cell receptor beta chain was found in a study of metastatic and nonmetastatic thyroid tumors. Study background: Malignant thyroid and benign thyroid patients provided blood and tumor or nodule tissue whose repertoires were compared. Study observations and caveats: Patients with malignant thyroid tumors reportedly had significantly higher TCR beta diversity than those with benign nodules, in blood and tumor.

This clone appeared many times. Its antigen is undetermined. None of the patients had undergone any treatment ahead of thyroid surgery. Per the authors' pipeline: Built for papillary thyroid cancer, a distant-metastasis classifier drew on CDR3 differences across clinicopathological groups. TCRdb re-processed the PCR reads through MiXCR. The V and J calls were determined by TCRdb, not by the authors. The sample lists about 39,000 clones; under 20% were seen once. This clonotype originated in a female donor with papillary thyroid cancer or a benign thyroid nodule (not recorded which). Some clones in this sample may be carry-over from other donors' samples. Sequencing was done on a sample of tumor tissue.

Here the CDR3 reads CASRGQGFTGELFF. The CDR3 DNA follows: TGTGCCAGCAGGGGACAGGGGTTTACCGGGGAGCTGTTTTTT. This chain links TRBV2 with TRBJ2-2; TRBD1 agrees at 10 bases. Germline V gene data show CDR1 as SNHLY and CDR2 as FYNNEI. V shed 6 bases and J 5 bases; nucleotides not matched to a gene: 3. There are 14 residues in the CDR3.